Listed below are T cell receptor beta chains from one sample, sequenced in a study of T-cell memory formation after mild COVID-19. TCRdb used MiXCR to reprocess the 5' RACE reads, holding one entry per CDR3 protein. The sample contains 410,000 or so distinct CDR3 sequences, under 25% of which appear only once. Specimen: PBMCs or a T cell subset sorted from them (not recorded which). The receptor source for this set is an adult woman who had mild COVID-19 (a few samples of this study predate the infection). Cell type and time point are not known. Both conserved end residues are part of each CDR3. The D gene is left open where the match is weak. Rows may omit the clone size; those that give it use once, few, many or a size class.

CDR3 DNA: TGTGCCAGCTTGGGGCTACCTTACAATGAGCAGTTCTTC
CDR3 protein: CASLGLPYNEQFF
D gene: .
clone size: .
V gene: TRBV12-3/TRBV12-4
J gene: TRBJ2-1

CDR3 DNA: TGTGCCAGCAGCCTGACAGGGGCGGCGAACAATGAGCAGTTCTTC
CDR3 protein: CASSLTGAANNEQFF
D gene: TRBD1
clone size: few
V gene: TRBV12-3/TRBV12-4
J gene: TRBJ2-1

CDR3 DNA: TGCGCCAGCAGCTTGGTCCCCCCCCTAGCCTACGAGCAGTACTTC
CDR3 protein: CASSLVPPLAYEQYF
D gene: .
clone size: many
V gene: TRBV5-1
J gene: TRBJ2-7

CDR3 DNA: TGTGCCAGCAGTATGGACAGGTTCAATCAGCCCCAGCATTTT
CDR3 protein: CASSMDRFNQPQHF
D gene: TRBD1
clone size: .
V gene: TRBV6-2/TRBV6-3
J gene: TRBJ1-5

CDR3 DNA: TGTGCCAGCAGCTTAGGAGGGGTTGGCAATCAGCCCCAGCATTTT
CDR3 protein: CASSLGGVGNQPQHF
D gene: .
clone size: .
V gene: TRBV5-6
J gene: TRBJ1-5

CDR3 DNA: TGCAGTGCCCAGGGACAGCTCAACACCGGGGAGCTGTTTTTT
CDR3 protein: CSAQGQLNTGELFF
D gene: TRBD1
clone size: once
V gene: TRBV20-1
J gene: TRBJ2-2

CDR3 DNA: TGTGCCAGCAGCTTCGGGACAGTAAAGTCTACTGAAGCTTTCTTT
CDR3 protein: CASSFGTVKSTEAFF
D gene: TRBD1
clone size: few
V gene: TRBV7-6
J gene: TRBJ1-1

CDR3 DNA: TGTGCCAGGGATACCGCCGGGACTTACGAGGATACGCAGTATTTT
CDR3 protein: CARDTAGTYEDTQYF
D gene: .
clone size: few
V gene: TRBV6-5
J gene: TRBJ2-3

CDR3 DNA: TGTGCCAGCAGCGTAGGGGTCCAAATCTCTGGGGCCAACGTCCTGACTTTC
CDR3 protein: CASSVGVQISGANVLTF
D gene: .
clone size: .
V gene: TRBV9
J gene: TRBJ2-6

CDR3 DNA: TGTGCCACCAGCGCAACAGGGGCGGCCTACGAGCAGTACTTC
CDR3 protein: CATSATGAAYEQYF
D gene: TRBD1
clone size: .
V gene: TRBV15
J gene: TRBJ2-7

CDR3 DNA: TGTGCCTGGAGGGGACGGACAGTCCTGAACACTGAAGCTTTCTTT
CDR3 protein: CAWRGRTVLNTEAFF
D gene: .
clone size: .
V gene: TRBV30
J gene: TRBJ1-1

CDR3 DNA: TGTGCCTGGAGTGAGGGCAGGGCCGCCTATGGCTACACCTTC
CDR3 protein: CAWSEGRAAYGYTF
D gene: .
clone size: .
V gene: TRBV30
J gene: TRBJ1-2

CDR3 DNA: TGTGCCAGCAGCTTAGGGGGAAATCTGCTGAACACTGAAGCTTTCTTT
CDR3 protein: CASSLGGNLLNTEAFF
D gene: .
clone size: .
V gene: TRBV7-8
J gene: TRBJ1-1

CDR3 DNA: TGTGCCAGCAGCCTAGTAGACACCTCTTTCCCCTACGAGCAGTACTTC
CDR3 protein: CASSLVDTSFPYEQYF
D gene: .
clone size: few
V gene: TRBV7-9
J gene: TRBJ2-7

CDR3 DNA: TGTGCCAGCAGTTTGGGTTCTAAGACCCAGTACTTC
CDR3 protein: CASSLGSKTQYF
D gene: .
clone size: few
V gene: TRBV12-3/TRBV12-4
J gene: TRBJ2-5

CDR3 DNA: TGCAGTGCTCCTTACCAAGCAACTAATGAAAAACTGTTTTTT
CDR3 protein: CSAPYQATNEKLFF
D gene: .
clone size: many
V gene: TRBV20-1
J gene: TRBJ1-4

CDR3 DNA: TGTGCCAGCAGCTACAGCACACGGGATGGCTACACCTTC
CDR3 protein: CASSYSTRDGYTF
D gene: .
clone size: .
V gene: TRBV7-9
J gene: TRBJ1-2

CDR3 DNA: TGTGCCACCAGTGAGGGCCGGCGCTCCTACAATGAGCAGTTCTTC
CDR3 protein: CATSEGRRSYNEQFF
D gene: .
clone size: .
V gene: TRBV24-1
J gene: TRBJ2-1

CDR3 DNA: TGTGCCAGCAGTAATCAGGGAAACCTGAACACTGAAGCTTTCTTT
CDR3 protein: CASSNQGNLNTEAFF
D gene: .
clone size: .
V gene: TRBV6-2/TRBV6-3
J gene: TRBJ1-1

CDR3 DNA: TGTGCCAGCAGCTCGCCGGGGGCGCGGCCCTTTTGGGAGCAGTACTTC
CDR3 protein: CASSSPGARPFWEQYF
D gene: .
clone size: .
V gene: TRBV7-9
J gene: TRBJ2-7

CDR3 DNA: TGCAGCGTTGAAGGACTAGCGGGGAAGAGCTCCTACGAGCAGTACTTC
CDR3 protein: CSVEGLAGKSSYEQYF
D gene: TRBD2
clone size: .
V gene: TRBV29-1
J gene: TRBJ2-7

CDR3 DNA: TGTGCCAGCAGCTTGAACCGGACCCCTAATGAAAAACTGTTTTTT
CDR3 protein: CASSLNRTPNEKLFF
D gene: .
clone size: few
V gene: TRBV7-2
J gene: TRBJ1-4

CDR3 DNA: TGCAGTGCTTGTCCTAGCGGGAGAGGTCCAGATACGCAGTATTTT
CDR3 protein: CSACPSGRGPDTQYF
D gene: TRBD2
clone size: few
V gene: TRBV20-1
J gene: TRBJ2-3

CDR3 DNA: TGTGCCATCAACAGGGACCCTCAGCAGCCCCAGCATTTT
CDR3 protein: CAINRDPQQPQHF
D gene: .
clone size: few
V gene: TRBV10-3
J gene: TRBJ1-5

CDR3 DNA: TGTGCCAGCAGCTTAAAGGGGGACTATGGCTACACCTTC
CDR3 protein: CASSLKGDYGYTF
D gene: .
clone size: few
V gene: TRBV7-3
J gene: TRBJ1-2

CDR3 DNA: TGTGCCAGCGAACAGGGGATGGGGATGAACACTGAAGCTTTCTTT
CDR3 protein: CASEQGMGMNTEAFF
D gene: TRBD1
clone size: .
V gene: TRBV7-9
J gene: TRBJ1-1

CDR3 DNA: TGCAGCGTTGTACAGGGGCTACATGCCTACGAGCAGTACTTC
CDR3 protein: CSVVQGLHAYEQYF
D gene: TRBD1
clone size: .
V gene: TRBV29-1
J gene: TRBJ2-7

CDR3 DNA: TGTGCCAGCAGCCAAGGAATGCTAGCGGGGGGGCCAGATACGCAGTATTTT
CDR3 protein: CASSQGMLAGGPDTQYF
D gene: TRBD2
clone size: .
V gene: TRBV3-1
J gene: TRBJ2-3

CDR3 DNA: TGTGCCAGCACCCGGGAGCGTTGGGACGAGCAGTACTTC
CDR3 protein: CASTRERWDEQYF
D gene: .
clone size: .
V gene: TRBV6-2/TRBV6-3
J gene: TRBJ2-7

CDR3 DNA: TGTGCCAGCAGTTTATTCGGGGCAGGGGGCGAGGGCCGCTGGGTCCCTGGGGCCAACGTCCTGACTTTC
CDR3 protein: CASSLFGAGGEGRWVPGANVLTF
D gene: TRBD1
clone size: .
V gene: TRBV12-3/TRBV12-4
J gene: TRBJ2-6

CDR3 DNA: TGCAGTGCTAGACGCGAGGAACTGTTTTTT
CDR3 protein: CSARREELFF
D gene: .
clone size: .
V gene: TRBV20-1
J gene: TRBJ1-4

CDR3 DNA: TGCAGTGCTAGTCTCCGGGGTCGAGGAGATACGCAGTATTTT
CDR3 protein: CSASLRGRGDTQYF
D gene: .
clone size: few
V gene: TRBV20-1
J gene: TRBJ2-3

CDR3 DNA: TGTGCCAGCAGTTACTCCACAGCCTACGAGCAGTACTTC
CDR3 protein: CASSYSTAYEQYF
D gene: .
clone size: .
V gene: TRBV6-2/TRBV6-3
J gene: TRBJ2-7

CDR3 DNA: TGTGCCAGCAGCCGAGCGACAGTCCAAGAGACCCAGTACTTC
CDR3 protein: CASSRATVQETQYF
D gene: .
clone size: .
V gene: TRBV7-6
J gene: TRBJ2-5

CDR3 DNA: TGTGCCAGCAGTAAGAGACAGGGGGCCTACGAGCAGTACTTC
CDR3 protein: CASSKRQGAYEQYF
D gene: TRBD1
clone size: .
V gene: TRBV7-9
J gene: TRBJ2-7

CDR3 DNA: TGCGCCAGCAGCCTAGAAAGGGGAAATGAGCAGTTCTTC
CDR3 protein: CASSLERGNEQFF
D gene: .
clone size: few
V gene: TRBV5-1
J gene: TRBJ2-1

CDR3 DNA: TGCAGTGCTAGACGAGTCGGTTGGGAGGACAGCACAGATACGCAGTATTTT
CDR3 protein: CSARRVGWEDSTDTQYF
D gene: .
clone size: few
V gene: TRBV20-1
J gene: TRBJ2-3

CDR3 DNA: TGTGCCAGCAGCTTAAACGGGGGGACAGCTACAGGGGCCAACGTCCTGACTTTC
CDR3 protein: CASSLNGGTATGANVLTF
D gene: .
clone size: few
V gene: TRBV7-3
J gene: TRBJ2-6